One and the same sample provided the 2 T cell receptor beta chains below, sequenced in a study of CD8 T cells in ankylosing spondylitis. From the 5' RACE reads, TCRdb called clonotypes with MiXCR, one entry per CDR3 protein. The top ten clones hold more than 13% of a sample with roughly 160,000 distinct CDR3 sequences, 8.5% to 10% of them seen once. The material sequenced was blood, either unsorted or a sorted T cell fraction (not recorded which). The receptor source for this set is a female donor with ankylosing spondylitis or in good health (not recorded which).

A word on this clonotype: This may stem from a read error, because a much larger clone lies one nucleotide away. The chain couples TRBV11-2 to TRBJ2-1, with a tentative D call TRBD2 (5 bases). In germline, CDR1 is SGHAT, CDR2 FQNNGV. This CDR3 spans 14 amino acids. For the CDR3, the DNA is TGTGCCAACAGCCCTCCCGGAGGCTACAATGAGCAGTTCTTC. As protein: CANSPPGGYNEQFF.

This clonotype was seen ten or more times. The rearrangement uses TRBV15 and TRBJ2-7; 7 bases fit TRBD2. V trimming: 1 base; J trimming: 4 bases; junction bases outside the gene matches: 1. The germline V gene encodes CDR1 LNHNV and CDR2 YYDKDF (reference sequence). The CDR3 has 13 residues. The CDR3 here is CATSRASGYEQYF. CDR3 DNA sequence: TGTGCCACCAGCAGAGCTAGCGGATACGAGCAGTACTTC.